This T cell receptor (beta chain) appears in the sequencing data of a study of shared clonotypes between healthy human individuals. Points from the study as a whole: A handful of donors shared about 5% of their naive CD4 clonotypes. Compared with clonotypes that all four donors shared, non-shared clonotypes had lower generation probabilities.

Germline V gives CDR1 SGHRS, CDR2 YFSETQ. The V gene lost 5 bases and the J gene lost 4 bases, with 15 bases spanning the gap. The CDR3 sequence is 14 residues long. The repertoire was sequenced with immunoSEQ multiplex PCR; TCRdb's copy has only in-frame clones and lacks some. The table shows approximately 400,000 clones, with 95% to 97% occurring only once. Donors had no recently reported acute infections or vaccinations and were HIV-negative. As concerns this clone: Its antigen is unidentified.

The source is a man in his thirties or forties in good health. Sequencing was done on a sample of memory CD8+ T cells sorted from blood. The subset denotes: CD45RO+ cells pooled with CCR7-negative TemRA cells. The chain is built from TRBV5-1 and TRBJ1-1, with a weak D call TRBD1 (6 bases). In DNA form, the CDR3 reads TGCGCCAGCAGAGGTGGGGGCAAGGGCACTGAAGCTTTCTTT. Its protein is CASRGGGKGTEAFF.